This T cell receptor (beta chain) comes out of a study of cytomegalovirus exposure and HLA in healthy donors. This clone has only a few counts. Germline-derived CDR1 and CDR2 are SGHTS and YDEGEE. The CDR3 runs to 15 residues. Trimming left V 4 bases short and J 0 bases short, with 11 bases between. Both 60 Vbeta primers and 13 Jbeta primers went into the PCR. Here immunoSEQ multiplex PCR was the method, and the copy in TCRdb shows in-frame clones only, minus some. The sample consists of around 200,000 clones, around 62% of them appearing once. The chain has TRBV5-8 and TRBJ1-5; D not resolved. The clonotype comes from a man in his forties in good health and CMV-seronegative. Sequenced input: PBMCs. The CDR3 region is CASSKRTYSNQPQHF. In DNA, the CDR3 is TGTGCCAGCAGCAAAAGGACTTATAGCAATCAGCCCCAGCATTTT. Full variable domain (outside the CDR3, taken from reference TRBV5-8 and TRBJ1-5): EAGVTQSPTHLIKTRGQQATLRCSPISGHTSVYWYQQALGLGLQFLLWYDEGEERNRGNFPPRFSGRQFPNYSSELNVNALELEDSALYLCASSKRTYSNQPQHFGDGTRLSIL.